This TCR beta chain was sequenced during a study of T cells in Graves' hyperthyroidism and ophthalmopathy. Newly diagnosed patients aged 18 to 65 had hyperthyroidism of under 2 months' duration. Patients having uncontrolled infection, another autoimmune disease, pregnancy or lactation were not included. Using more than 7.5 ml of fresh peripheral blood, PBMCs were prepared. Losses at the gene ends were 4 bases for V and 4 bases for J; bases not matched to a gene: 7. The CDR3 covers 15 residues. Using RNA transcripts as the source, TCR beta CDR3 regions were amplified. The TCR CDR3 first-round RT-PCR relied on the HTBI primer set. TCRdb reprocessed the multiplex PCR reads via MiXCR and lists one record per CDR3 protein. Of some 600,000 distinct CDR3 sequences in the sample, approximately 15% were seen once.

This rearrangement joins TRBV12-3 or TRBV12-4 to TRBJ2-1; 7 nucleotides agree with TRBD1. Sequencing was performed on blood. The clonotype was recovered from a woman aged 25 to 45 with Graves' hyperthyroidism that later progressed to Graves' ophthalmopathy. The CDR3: CASSSHGTEYNEQFF. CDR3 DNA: TGTGCCAGCAGTTCGCACGGGACAGAGTACAATGAGCAGTTCTTC.